What follows is one TCR beta chain and its context. Antigen unknown. This sample was included in a study of T cell responses to AZD1222 COVID-19 vaccine. The CDR3 runs to 14 residues. Trimming took 7 bases from V and 7 from J; bases not matched to a gene: 11. Germline CDR1 and CDR2: MNHEY and SMNVEV (reference sequence). TCRdb's table, derived via immunoSEQ multiplex PCR, lists solely in-frame clones and lacks some. The repertoire has roughly 170,000 clones, 90% to 95% of them found once; the top ten carry roughly 1.7%. Study results and caveats: Of the AZD1222 recipients, only 5 or 6 were seropositive at baseline. Per reports, nearly half of all spike-specific TCRs target regions that are unmutated in variants.

Sample: peripheral blood, taken 28 days after the second AZD1222 dose. This rearrangement joins TRBV27 to TRBJ2-7; 9 nucleotides match TRBD2. This clonotype was sampled from an adult who received the AZD1222 COVID-19 vaccine. The CDR3 region has the DNA TGTGCCAGCAATGAAATAGCGGGGGCTCGGGAGCAGTACTTC. Its protein product is CASNEIAGAREQYF.